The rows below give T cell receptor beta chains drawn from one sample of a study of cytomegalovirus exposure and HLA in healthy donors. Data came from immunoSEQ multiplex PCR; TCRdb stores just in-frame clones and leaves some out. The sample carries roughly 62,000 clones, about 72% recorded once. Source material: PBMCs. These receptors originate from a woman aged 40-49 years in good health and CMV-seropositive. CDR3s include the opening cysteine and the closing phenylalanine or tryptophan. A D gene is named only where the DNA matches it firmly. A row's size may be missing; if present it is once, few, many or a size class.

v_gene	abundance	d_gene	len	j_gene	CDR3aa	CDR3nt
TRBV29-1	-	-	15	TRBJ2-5	CGVEDQSGRDKTQYF	TGCGGCGTTGAAGATCAGTCGGGCAGGGATAAGACCCAGTACTTC
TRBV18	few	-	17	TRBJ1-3	CASSPRIIRGSGNTIYF	TGTGCCAGCTCACCGAGGATCATCAGGGGCTCTGGAAACACCATATATTTT
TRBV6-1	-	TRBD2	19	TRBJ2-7	CASSEAGRTSGGPPYEQYF	TGTGCCAGCAGTGAAGCGGGGCGGACTAGCGGGGGGCCTCCCTACGAGCAGTACTTC
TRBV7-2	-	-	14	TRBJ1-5	CASSPRGGSQPQHF	TGTGCCAGCAGCCCTAGGGGGGGCAGTCAGCCCCAGCATTTT
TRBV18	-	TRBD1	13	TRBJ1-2	CASSPGQGGGYTF	TGTGCCAGTTCACCCGGACAGGGAGGCGGCTACACCTTC
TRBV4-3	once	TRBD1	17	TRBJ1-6	CASSQDLPTGGTVTLHF	TGCGCCAGCAGCCAAGATCTCCCGACAGGGGGTACTGTAACCCTCCACTTT
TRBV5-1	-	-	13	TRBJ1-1	CASSIFRDTEAFF	TGCGCCAGCTCCATTTTCAGGGACACTGAAGCTTTCTTT
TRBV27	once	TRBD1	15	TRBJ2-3	CASSRDRAGTDTQYF	TGTGCCAGCAGTAGGGACAGGGCGGGAACAGATACGCAGTATTTT
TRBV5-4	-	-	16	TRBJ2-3	CASSSQWGDLGDTQYF	TGTGCCAGCAGCTCCCAATGGGGGGATCTGGGAGATACGCAGTATTTT
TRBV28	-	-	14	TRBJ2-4	CASRPQGKIYIQYF	TGTGCCAGCAGGCCACAGGGAAAGATATACATTCAGTACTTC
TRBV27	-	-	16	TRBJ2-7	CASSQPRRLLHYEQYF	TGTGCCAGCAGCCAACCTAGACGACTGTTACACTACGAGCAGTACTTC
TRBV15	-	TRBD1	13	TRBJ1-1	CATSRDRAPEAFF	TGTGCCACCAGCAGGGACAGGGCCCCTGAAGCTTTCTTT
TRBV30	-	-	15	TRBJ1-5	CAWSAPGASNQPQHF	TGTGCCTGGAGTGCTCCTGGGGCTAGCAATCAGCCCCAGCATTTT
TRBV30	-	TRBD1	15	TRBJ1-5	CAWSRTGVSNQPQHF	TGTGCCTGGAGCCGTACAGGGGTTAGCAATCAGCCCCAGCATTTT
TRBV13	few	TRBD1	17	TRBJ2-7	CASSLGLFRDRGHEQYF	TGTGCCAGCAGCCTTGGGCTCTTCCGGGACAGGGGACACGAGCAGTACTTC
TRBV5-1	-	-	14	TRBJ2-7	CASSAPGLFYEQYF	TGCGCCAGCAGCGCCCCGGGGTTGTTCTACGAGCAGTACTTC
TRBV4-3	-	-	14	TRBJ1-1	CASSQDPRNTEAFF	TGCGCCAGCAGCCAAGATCCCCGGAACACTGAAGCTTTCTTT
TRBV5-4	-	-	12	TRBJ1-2	CASSYSRDGYTF	TGTGCCAGCAGCTACAGCAGGGATGGCTACACCTTC
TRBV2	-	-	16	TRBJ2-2	CASSELDGANTGELFF	TGTGCCAGCAGTGAATTGGACGGGGCGAACACCGGGGAGCTGTTTTTT
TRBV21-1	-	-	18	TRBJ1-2	CASSKEGRRGRANYGYTF	TGTGCCAGCAGCAAAGAAGGGCGCAGGGGTAGAGCTAACTATGGCTACACCTTC
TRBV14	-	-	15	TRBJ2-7	CASSQVLGGAYEQYF	TGTGCCAGCAGCCAAGTTCTGGGCGGGGCCTACGAGCAGTACTTC
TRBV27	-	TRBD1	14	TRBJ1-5	CASSDRVSNQPQHF	TGTGCCAGCTCTGACAGGGTTAGCAATCAGCCCCAGCATTTT
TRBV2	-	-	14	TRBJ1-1	CASKPLEVNTEAFF	TGTGCCAGCAAACCTCTGGAGGTGAACACTGAAGCTTTCTTT
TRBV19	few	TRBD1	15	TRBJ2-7	CASSMGQGNSYEQYF	TGTGCCAGTAGTATGGGACAGGGGAACTCCTACGAGCAGTACTTC
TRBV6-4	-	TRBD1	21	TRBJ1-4	CASSDPTRTRQGAAGNEKLFF	TGTGCCAGCAGTGACCCAACTCGAACTCGCCAGGGGGCTGCGGGTAATGAAAAACTGTTTTTT
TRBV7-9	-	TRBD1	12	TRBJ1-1	CAISGGYTEAFF	TGTGCCATCTCAGGGGGATACACTGAAGCTTTCTTT
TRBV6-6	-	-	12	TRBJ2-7	CASSSQVLGQYF	TGTGCCAGCAGCTCACAGGTCCTGGGGCAGTACTTC
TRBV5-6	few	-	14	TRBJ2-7	CASSSEQGLYEQYF	TGTGCCAGCAGCTCGGAACAGGGCCTCTACGAGCAGTACTTC